One and the same sample provided the 13 T cell receptor beta chains below, sequenced in a study of beta chain features in type 1 diabetes. Since all of the isolated RNA was reverse transcribed, expressed TCRB transcripts were what got sequenced. Only in-frame clones appear in the TCRdb table, and some are missing; sequencing was by immunoSEQ multiplex PCR. Of roughly 350,000 clones listed, approximately 11% were seen once; the top ten hold around 0.015%. Sequencing input: naive CD4+ T cells from blood. All receptors come from a woman aged 25 to 39 in good health.

This clone came up a few times. The chain uses TRBV19 and TRBJ2-3; D might be TRBD1 (5 bases). Germline CDR1 LNHDA, CDR2 SQIVND (reference sequence). This CDR3 spans 14 amino acids. V was clipped by 9 bases and J by 0 bases, with 13 bases between them. The CDR3 DNA reads as TGTGCCAGCAAGGACACCCCTAGCACAGATACGCAGTATTTT. This translates into CASKDTPSTDTQYF.

The rearrangement uses TRBV14 and TRBJ2-5, with 7 bases that match TRBD1. Germline assignment: CDR1 SGHDN and CDR2 FVKESK. The CDR3 runs to 17 residues. The J segment lost 0 bases and the V segment lost 0 bases, leaving 7 bases of the junction unmatched. The CDR3 DNA follows: TGTGCCAGCAGCCAAGATCTTGGGACAGCGTACCAAGAGACCCAGTACTTC. Amino acids: CASSQDLGTAYQETQYF.

The chain has TRBV5-4 and TRBJ2-7; possible D gene TRBD2, 7 bases. The CDR3 is 15 residues long. V was trimmed by 5 bases and J by 3 bases, leaving 18 bases between them. Germline values: CDR1 SGHNT, CDR2 YYREEE (reference sequence). In DNA, the CDR3 is TGTGCCAGCAGTCACCCTGGGGGGGCTGACTACGAGCAGTACTTC. It codes for CASSHPGGADYEQYF.

A few counts support this clone. The genes are TRBV28 and TRBJ1-2, with 7 bases that match TRBD1. This CDR3 spans 14 amino acids. V lost 2 bases to trimming and J lost 7 bases; unmatched junction nucleotides: 7. CDR1 is MDHEN and CDR2 is SYDVKM in the germline V gene. This chain's CDR3 is CASSLIGGAGGYTF. CDR3 nucleotides: TGTGCCAGCAGTTTAATAGGGGGCGCGGGTGGCTACACCTTC.

The chain employs TRBV5-1 and TRBJ2-7; 11 positions agree with TRBD2. V was clipped by 3 bases and J by 4 bases; unmatched bases: 3. Germline values: CDR1 SGHRS, CDR2 YFSETQ. The CDR3 totals 14 residues. The CDR3 DNA is TGCGCCAGCAGCTCCGGGACTAGCGGTTACGAGCAGTACTTC. This gives the protein CASSSGTSGYEQYF.

This chain links TRBV25-1 with TRBJ2-1, with unresolved D. Trimming took 2 bases from V and 3 from J, leaving 14 bases between them. Germline CDR1 reads MGHDK; CDR2 reads SYGVNS. The CDR3 is made up of 16 amino acids. CDR3 in amino acids: CASSETSLVLYNEQFF. The CDR3 nucleotides read TGTGCCAGCAGTGAAACGTCGTTGGTACTCTACAATGAGCAGTTCTTC.

Only a few counts were recorded for this clone. The chain employs TRBV6-5 and TRBJ2-5; D not resolved. The CDR3 runs 13 residues. V shed 8 bases and J shed 2 bases, with 12 bases lying between them. The germline gives CDR1 MNHEY, CDR2 SVGAGI. For the CDR3, the DNA is TGTGCCAGCCTAAGATCTCCGCAAGAGACCCAGTACTTC. The encoded protein is CASLRSPQETQYF.

The chain is built from TRBV18 and TRBJ2-7, with D possibly TRBD1 on 5 matching bases. Looked up from germline, CDR1 is KGHSH and CDR2 is LQKENI. The CDR3 has 12 amino acids. V lost 6 bases and J 3 bases, leaving 9 bases between the germline ends. This chain's CDR3 is CASSQGRYEQYF. The DNA of the CDR3 is TGTGCCAGCTCTCAGGGTCGCTACGAGCAGTACTTC.

The V gene is TRBV6-5, the J gene TRBJ2-7; 7 bases are a match to TRBD1. The J segment lost 2 bases and the V segment lost 7 bases, leaving 11 bases of the junction unmatched. Germline V lookup: CDR1 MNHEY, CDR2 SVGAGI. The CDR3 contains 15 residues. CDR3 amino acids: CASIKSGTATYEQYF. The CDR3 bases are TGTGCCAGCATAAAGTCCGGGACAGCAACCTACGAGCAGTACTTC.

The rearrangement uses TRBV18 and TRBJ2-1; the D gene is possibly TRBD2 (5 bases). V was shortened by 5 bases and J by 2 bases, with 22 bases between the two germline ends. CDR1 is KGHSH and CDR2 is LQKENI in the germline V gene. The length of the CDR3 is 18 residues. Here the CDR3 DNA reads TGTGCCAGCTCATCCCTCAATGACCTTAAGAGGGCCTACAATGAGCAGTTCTTC. It yields the protein CASSSLNDLKRAYNEQFF.

In its sample, this clone was seen a few times. The gene calls are TRBV29-1 and TRBJ2-1; D is undetermined. The V gene lost 3 bases and the J gene lost 0 bases, with 6 bases spanning the gap. The CDR3 is made up of 13 amino acids. Germline V gene lookup returns CDR1 SQVTM and CDR2 ANQGSEA. CDR3 residues: CSVEEYSYNEQFF. Here the CDR3 DNA reads TGCAGCGTTGAGGAGTACTCCTACAATGAGCAGTTCTTC.

In its sample, this clone was seen a few times. CDR3 residues: CASSLQGFDTEAFF. In DNA form, the CDR3 reads TGTGCCAGCAGCTTACAGGGGTTCGACACTGAAGCTTTCTTT. The chain links TRBV7-9 to TRBJ1-1, with D perhaps matching TRBD1 (6 bases). CDR1 SEHNR and CDR2 FQNEAQ come from the germline V gene (reference sequence). CDR3 size: 14 residues. The V end was cut by 2 bases, the J end by 3 bases, with 10 bases between.

The chain recombines TRBV30 with TRBJ1-1; TRBD1 might be the D (5 bases). The V gene's germline CDR1 is GTSNPN and CDR2 SVGIG (reference sequence). The CDR3 is 14 residues long. Trimming shortened V by 5 bases and J by 0 bases, and 13 bases separated the two germline ends. CDR3 sequence reads: CAWGTPNMNTEAFF. For the CDR3, the DNA is TGTGCCTGGGGGACTCCCAATATGAACACTGAAGCTTTCTTT.